These 23 T cell receptor beta chains came from one sample sequenced in a study of T cell responses to AZD1222 COVID-19 vaccine. The repertoire was sequenced with immunoSEQ multiplex PCR; TCRdb's copy has only in-frame clones and lacks some. The sample has 210,000 or so clones, about 94% seen once. The specimen was peripheral blood, collected 28 days after the second dose of the MenACWY control vaccine. Receptor source: an adult who received the MenACWY meningococcal vaccine as a control.

The V and J genes are TRBV7-8 and TRBJ2-7; 7 nucleotides match TRBD2. J gave up 1 base and V 2 bases, and 5 bases lay outside the gene matches. CDR1 and CDR2 from the germline V gene are SGHVS and FQNEAQ. The CDR3 is 15 residues long. DNA for the CDR3: TGTGCCAGCAGCTTATCGCGGGAGCAATCCTACGAGCAGTACTTC. Its protein product is CASSLSREQSYEQYF.

The genes are TRBV28 and TRBJ1-6; D may be TRBD1 (5 bases). The CDR3 sequence is 20 residues long. The V and J ends lost 5 bases and 0 bases respectively, with 23 bases between them. CDR1 is MDHEN and CDR2 is SYDVKM in the germline V gene. The CDR3 DNA follows: TGTGCCAGCAGTCTCACCCGGGGGACTAGTAGAACCTCCTATAATTCACCCCTCCACTTT. This translates into CASSLTRGTSRTSYNSPLHF. The full variable domain, its missing parts supplied by reference TRBV28 and TRBJ1-6, is DVKVTQSSRYLVKRTGEKVFLECVQDMDHENMFWYRQDPGLGLRLIYFSYDVKMKEKGDIPEGYSVSREKKERFSLILESASTNQTSMYLCASSLTRGTSRTSYNSPLHFGNGTRLTVT.

The rearrangement links TRBV7-9 to TRBJ2-5; 10 nucleotides match TRBD1. Germline V lookup: CDR1 SEHNR, CDR2 FQNEAQ (reference sequence). V lost 6 bases, J lost 2 bases, and 6 bases stayed unmatched. The CDR3 totals 15 residues. The CDR3 region is CASRGTGDRQETQYF. CDR3 DNA sequence: TGTGCCAGCAGGGGGACAGGGGATCGGCAAGAGACCCAGTACTTC. Complete variable domain (other parts from reference TRBV7-9 and TRBJ2-5): DTGVSQNPRHKITKRGQNVTFRCDPISEHNRLYWYRQTLGQGPEFLTYFQNEAQLEKSRLLSDRFSAERPKGSFSTLEIQRTEQGDSAMYLCASRGTGDRQETQYFGPGTRLLVL.

There are a few counts of this clone. The CDR3 here is CASSEALISGGRSAEAFF. CDR3 coding DNA: TGTGCCAGCAGTGAAGCGCTTATTTCGGGGGGTAGGAGCGCTGAAGCTTTCTTT. The rearrangement links TRBV6-1 to TRBJ1-1, with TRBD1 as a possible D gene (5 bases). V lost 0 bases and J lost 6, with 23 bases in between. Germline CDR1 reads MNHNS; CDR2 reads SASEGT. This CDR3 has 18 residues.

The chain couples TRBV12-3 or TRBV12-4 to TRBJ2-2; tentatively, D is TRBD1 (5 bases). V was pared by 2 bases and J by 5 bases, with 6 bases between. This CDR3 has 13 amino acids. The chain's CDR3 is CASSLKGTGELFF. For the CDR3, the DNA is TGTGCCAGCAGTTTAAAGGGGACCGGGGAGCTGTTTTTT.

This clone was observed once. The chain joins TRBV12-3 or TRBV12-4 to TRBJ2-5; D is unclear. With 1 base removed from V and 4 bases from J, the gap between germline ends came to 7 bases. This CDR3 comprises 13 residues. CDR3 nucleotides: TGTGCCAGCAGTTTAGGAAACGGAGAGACCCAGTACTTC. This translates into CASSLGNGETQYF.

This chain uses TRBV19 with TRBJ1-2; 7 positions match TRBD1. This CDR3 comprises 14 residues. Germline V gene data show CDR1 as LNHDA and CDR2 as SQIVND (reference sequence). J gave up 6 bases and V 6 bases, and 10 bases lay outside the gene matches. CDR3: CASRPYDRDHGYTF. CDR3 DNA: TGTGCCAGTAGACCATACGACAGGGACCATGGCTACACCTTC. Full variable domain (outside the CDR3, taken from reference TRBV19 and TRBJ1-2): DGGITQSPKYLFRKEGQNVTLSCEQNLNHDAMYWYRQDPGQGLRLIYYSQIVNDFQKGDIAEGYSVSREKKESFPLTVTSAQKNPTAFYLCASRPYDRDHGYTFGSGTRLTVV.

This chain links TRBV10-3 with TRBJ2-5; D possibly uses TRBD1 or TRBD2 (5 bases each). From germline, CDR1 is ENHRY and CDR2 SYGVKD. CDR3 length: 18 residues. With 0 bases removed from V and 2 bases from J, the gap between germline ends came to 19 bases. The CDR3 spells CAISESILGELGQETQYF. CDR3 coding DNA: TGTGCCATCAGTGAGTCGATCTTGGGGGAGTTAGGGCAAGAGACCCAGTACTTC.

V usage is TRBV7-9 and J usage is TRBJ2-5, with TRBD1 matching 11 bases. Germline lookup yields CDR1 SEHNR and CDR2 FQNEAQ (reference sequence). CDR3 length equals 15 residues. V trimming: 5 bases; J trimming: 2 bases; junction bases outside the gene matches: 4. In DNA, the CDR3 is TGTGCCAGCAGCCGCGGGACAGGGGGGCAAGAGACCCAGTACTTC. Its translation: CASSRGTGGQETQYF.

The chain carries TRBV3-1 (or the pseudogene TRBV3-2) and TRBJ2-6; tentatively, D is TRBD2 (5 bases). The CDR3 spans 18 residues. Germline values: CDR1 LGHDT, CDR2 YNNKEL (reference sequence). V was clipped by 2 bases and J by 1 base, with 15 bases between them. The CDR3 reads CASSQSLDSISGANVLTF. The CDR3 nucleotides are TGTGCCAGCAGCCAATCGCTGGACTCGATTTCTGGGGCCAACGTCCTGACTTTC.

The chain employs TRBV30 and TRBJ1-2, with D possibly TRBD1 on 6 matching bases. This CDR3 contains 13 residues. CDR1 and CDR2 (germline): GTSNPN, SVGIG (reference sequence). V lost 4 bases to trimming and J lost 7 bases, with 16 bases between them. The CDR3 is CAWTSTGGGGYTF. CDR3 bases: TGTGCCTGGACCTCGACAGGAGGAGGTGGCTACACCTTC.

This clone has a single count. This chain uses TRBV19 with TRBJ2-5; 8 bases align to TRBD1. The CDR3 is 15 residues long. CDR1 is LNHDA, CDR2 SQIVND, per germline (reference sequence). Unmatched junction bases numbered 5, after V lost 1 base and J lost 4 bases. The CDR3 is CASSIGRTGRETQYF. The CDR3 nucleotides are TGTGCCAGTAGTATAGGTCGGACAGGGAGAGAGACCCAGTACTTC.

This clone was seen more than once but under ten times. The chain uses TRBV9 and TRBJ2-7; 7 positions match TRBD1. CDR3 length equals 15 residues. V trimming: 3 bases; J trimming: 1 base; junction bases outside the gene matches: 7. Germline CDR1 and CDR2: SGDLS and YYNGEE. The DNA of the CDR3 is TGTGCCAGCAGCGAGAACCCGGACAGGTCCTACGAGCAGTACTTC. The encoded protein is CASSENPDRSYEQYF.

Turning to this clone: This sample includes further DNA sequences coding for the same CDR3. As DNA, the CDR3 is TGCGCCAGCAGCTTGACAGCGAACACTGAAGCTTTCTTT. The encoded protein is CASSLTANTEAFF. The rearrangement links TRBV5-1 to TRBJ1-1, with unresolved D. V was cut by 1 base and J by 1 base, with 5 bases left in between. Germline CDR1 is SGHRS and CDR2 is YFSETQ. This CDR3 region has 13 residues.

The chain uses TRBV28 and TRBJ1-3; D ambiguous. The CDR3 is 13 residues long. The germline CDR1 and CDR2 sequences are MDHEN and SYDVKM. Trimming cost V 2 bases and J 5 bases, with 7 bases left between them. CDR3 sequence: CASSLPSRNTIYF. In nucleotides, the CDR3 is TGTGCCAGCAGTTTACCGAGCAGAAACACCATATATTTT.

The chain links TRBV15 to TRBJ2-5; 7 bases are shared with TRBD2. The V segment lost 3 bases and the J segment 1 base; nucleotides outside the gene matches: 2. The CDR3 is 14 amino acids. Germline values: CDR1 LNHNV, CDR2 YYDKDF (reference sequence). Here the CDR3 DNA reads TGTGCCACCAGCAGTCGGGGGGTCCAAGAGACCCAGTACTTC. This encodes CATSSRGVQETQYF.

The chain carries TRBV19 and TRBJ1-2, with D possibly TRBD1 on 6 matching bases. The CDR3 extends over 15 amino acids. Between the trimmed V and J ends, which lost 10 bases and 5 bases, there was a span of 23 bases. Looked up from germline, CDR1 is LNHDA and CDR2 is SQIVND (reference sequence). In DNA, the CDR3 is TGTGCCACCTCTTTTAGGGCAGGGGAAAGGTATGGCTACACCTTC. This translates into CATSFRAGERYGYTF.

The J gene is TRBJ1-6, the V gene TRBV5-4; 9 nucleotides line up with TRBD1. The junction had 7 bases not matched to a gene; V was cut back by 2 bases and J by 10 bases. The CDR3 length is 15 residues. The V gene's germline CDR1 is SGHNT and CDR2 YYREEE (reference sequence). CDR3 amino acids: CASSFKQGAVSPLHF. The CDR3 coding sequence is TGTGCCAGCAGCTTTAAACAGGGGGCTGTGTCACCCCTCCACTTT.

This clone was counted a single time. The V call is TRBV6-1, the J call TRBJ2-5; no reliable D call. There are 12 residues in the CDR3. V was clipped by 2 bases and J by 5 bases, with 6 bases between them. Per the germline V gene, CDR1 is MNHNS and CDR2 is SASEGT. CDR3 DNA sequence: TGTGCCAGCAGTGAAAGTGGGGAGACCCAGTACTTC. It is translated as CASSESGETQYF.

This chain connects TRBV7-2 to TRBJ1-3; no definite D call. V was shortened by 0 bases and J by 0 bases, with 6 bases between the two germline ends. From germline, CDR1 is SGHTA and CDR2 FQGNSA. This CDR3 contains 15 residues. CDR3 region: CASSLAGVSGNTIYF. The CDR3 DNA sequence: TGTGCCAGCAGCTTAGCGGGAGTCTCTGGAAACACCATATATTTT.

This chain links TRBV12-3 or TRBV12-4 with TRBJ1-1, with D uncertain. The V gene lost 1 base and the J gene lost 7 bases, with 7 bases spanning the gap. The CDR3 loop spans 12 amino acids. The CDR3 loop reads CASSLERLEAFF. In nucleotides, the CDR3 is TGTGCCAGCAGTTTAGAGAGGCTTGAAGCTTTCTTT.

This chain connects TRBV28 to TRBJ1-2, with a weak D call TRBD1 (5 bases). CDR1 is MDHEN and CDR2 is SYDVKM in the germline V gene. The CDR3 covers 12 residues. Trimming removed 8 bases from V and 4 bases from J, with 11 bases in between. CDR3 coding DNA: TGTGCCAGCGATAGGGGCGGCTATGGCTACACCTTC. Protein sequence: CASDRGGYGYTF.

The chain is built from TRBV9 and TRBJ1-6; D gene ambiguous. The ends were cut back, 3 bases at V and 7 bases at J, with 14 bases in the middle. The germline V gene has CDR1 SGDLS and CDR2 YYNGEE. This CDR3 has 15 residues. CDR3 in amino acids: CASSGFTRVNSPLHF. The CDR3 coding sequence is TGTGCCAGCAGCGGTTTCACGCGGGTAAATTCACCCCTCCACTTT.